These 17 T cell receptor beta chains share one sample of origin, sequenced in a study of blood T cell repertoires in COVID-19. Generated by immunoSEQ multiplex PCR, the TCRdb table keeps only in-frame clones and is missing some. The sample shows approximately 120,000 clones, 74% of them seen only once. The sequenced material came from peripheral blood. All receptors come from a man aged 55 to 70 with acute or convalescent COVID-19.

This clone was picked up one time. V gene TRBV5-8 combines with J gene TRBJ1-5, with D perhaps TRBD1 (5 bases). V lost 1 base and J 2 bases, leaving 16 bases between the germline ends. The CDR3 runs 17 residues. Germline assignment: CDR1 SGHTS and CDR2 YDEGEE. Written as DNA, the CDR3 is TGTGCCAGCAGCTTGTTCTGGGGCGGGGTGGGCAATCAGCCCCAGCATTTT. The encoded protein is CASSLFWGGVGNQPQHF.

The chain combines TRBV4-1 with TRBJ1-3; D gene unclear. Trimming stripped 3 bases from V and 8 bases from J, with 20 bases between. The CDR3 contains 16 residues. Per the germline V gene, CDR1 is MGHRA and CDR2 is YSYEKL. Here the CDR3 reads CASSQSAQSIGDTIYF. The CDR3 nucleotides are TGCGCCAGCAGCCAGAGCGCACAATCAATAGGAGACACCATATATTTT.

J is TRBJ2-3 and V is TRBV7-2; 13 positions agree with TRBD2. The CDR3 totals 18 residues. Per germline, CDR1 SGHTA and CDR2 FQGNSA. The junction had 6 bases not matched to a gene; V was cut back by 1 base and J by 2 bases. CDR3 loop: CASSLGQLAGGFTDTQYF. The CDR3 bases are TGTGCCAGCAGCTTAGGCCAACTAGCGGGAGGGTTCACAGATACGCAGTATTTT.

This clone showed up many times. Other DNA variants within this sample encode the same CDR3. The rearrangement links TRBV6-1 to TRBJ1-2, with D possibly being TRBD1 (6 bases). This CDR3 is built from 14 residues. V was pared by 3 bases and J by 7 bases, with 15 bases between. Germline CDR1 is MNHNS and CDR2 is SASEGT. The CDR3 DNA reads as TGTGCCAGCAGTGAGAGTAGGGGGAGTGGTGGCTACACCTTC. It specifies CASSESRGSGGYTF.

This chain joins TRBV9 and TRBJ2-2; D perhaps matches TRBD1 (6 bases). This CDR3 spans 18 amino acids. V lost 1 base and J lost 3, with 19 bases in between. Germline-derived CDR1 and CDR2 are SGDLS and YYNGEE. CDR3 amino acids: CASSVSPNTGLDTGELFF. The CDR3 bases are TGTGCCAGCAGCGTAAGCCCGAACACAGGGTTGGACACCGGGGAGCTGTTTTTT.

The chain is built from TRBV30 and TRBJ2-7; 7 bases fit TRBD2. This CDR3 is 12 amino acids long. Trimming took 3 bases from V and 3 from J; bases not matched to a gene: 2. The germline CDR1 and CDR2 sequences are GTSNPN and SVGIG (reference sequence). CDR3 protein: CAWRWDYYEQYF. CDR3 sequence (DNA): TGTGCCTGGAGATGGGACTACTACGAGCAGTACTTC.

The chain recombines TRBV5-1 with TRBJ2-1; TRBD2 aligns across 10 bases. The CDR3 consists of 18 residues. CDR1 and CDR2 from the germline V gene are SGHRS and YFSETQ. V was pared by 0 bases and J by 0 bases, with 6 bases of the junction left unmatched. The CDR3 reads CASSLGLAGPSSYNEQFF. CDR3 nucleotides: TGCGCCAGCAGCTTGGGACTAGCGGGTCCTAGCTCCTACAATGAGCAGTTCTTC.

The rearrangement uses TRBV6-6 and TRBJ1-2, with D perhaps TRBD1 (6 bases). Germline V CDR1 and CDR2: MNHNY, SVGAGI (reference sequence). V dropped 0 bases and J dropped 6 bases, with 11 bases sitting between them. This CDR3 region has 14 residues. The CDR3 nucleotides are TGTGCCAGCAGTTACTCGGCAGGGGAAAATGGCTACACCTTC. Amino acid sequence: CASSYSAGENGYTF.

This clone has a handful of counts. The chain joins TRBV5-6 to TRBJ1-1, with D possibly TRBD1 on 6 matching bases. Germline lookup yields CDR1 SGHDT and CDR2 YYEEEE. Between the trimmed V and J ends, which lost 1 base and 0 bases, there was a span of 10 bases. This CDR3 comprises 15 residues. CDR3 bases: TGTGCCAGCAGCTTGTATCAGGGGATGAACACTGAAGCTTTCTTT. Translated, it gives CASSLYQGMNTEAFF.

This clone was observed a handful of times. This chain uses TRBV20-1 with TRBJ2-3; no reliable D call. This CDR3 is built from 10 residues. Deletions cut 3 bases from V and 6 bases from J, with 4 bases between. Germline V CDR1 and CDR2: DFQATT, SNEGSKA (reference sequence). CDR3 nucleotides: TGCAGTGCTAGGAGGGATACGCAGTATTTT. It specifies CSARRDTQYF.

This clone was observed a handful of times. The chain employs TRBV5-6 and TRBJ2-2; TRBD2 agrees at 12 bases. The CDR3 contains 17 residues. Germline assignment: CDR1 SGHDT and CDR2 YYEEEE. V lost 3 bases to trimming and J lost 3 bases; unmatched junction nucleotides: 6. The CDR3 DNA sequence: TGTGCCAGCAGCTCACCGGGACTAGCGGGTTACACCGGGGAGCTGTTTTTT. It translates to CASSSPGLAGYTGELFF.

The rearrangement uses TRBV25-1 and TRBJ2-7, with D tentatively TRBD1 (5 bases). Germline assignment: CDR1 MGHDK and CDR2 SYGVNS. The germline V and J ends were trimmed by 3 bases and 0 bases, with 15 bases remaining between them. The CDR3 is 16 amino acids. The CDR3 nucleotides read TGTGCCAGCAGTGACAGGGTAAGAGGTCTCTCCTACGAGCAGTACTTC. This gives the protein CASSDRVRGLSYEQYF.

The chain couples TRBV5-1 to TRBJ2-7, with TRBD1 matching 9 bases. The V segment lost 4 bases and the J segment 2 bases; nucleotides outside the gene matches: 4. The CDR3 is 14 residues long. The germline gives CDR1 SGHRS, CDR2 YFSETQ. CDR3 coding DNA: TGCGCCAGCAGCCCGGGACAGGGAGCCTACGAGCAGTACTTC. Amino acid sequence: CASSPGQGAYEQYF.

This clone occurred many times. The J gene is TRBJ2-2, the V gene TRBV19, with 7 bases identical to TRBD1. The germline V gene encodes CDR1 LNHDA and CDR2 SQIVND (reference sequence). J gave up 5 bases and V 1 base, and 4 bases lay outside the gene matches. The CDR3 is 15 residues long. CDR3 amino acids: CASSIATGRTGELFF. The DNA of the CDR3 is TGTGCCAGTAGTATAGCGACAGGGCGAACCGGGGAGCTGTTTTTT. Full variable domain (rest looked up from reference TRBV19 and TRBJ2-2): DGGITQSPKYLFRKEGQNVTLSCEQNLNHDAMYWYRQDPGQGLRLIYYSQIVNDFQKGDIAEGYSVSREKKESFPLTVTSAQKNPTAFYLCASSIATGRTGELFFGEGSRLTVL.

This chain joins TRBV3-1 (or the pseudogene TRBV3-2) and TRBJ2-3; D is unclear. This CDR3 region has 12 residues. The germline CDR1 and CDR2 sequences are LGHDT and YNNKEL (reference sequence). V shed 3 bases and J shed 4 bases, with 5 bases lying between them. CDR3 DNA sequence: TGTGCCAGCAGCCACAGGTCAGATACGCAGTATTTT. Protein product: CASSHRSDTQYF.

V gene TRBV3-1 (or the pseudogene TRBV3-2) combines with J gene TRBJ2-1, with D perhaps TRBD2 (6 bases). V was trimmed by 7 bases and J by 6 bases, leaving 10 bases between them. This CDR3 region has 12 residues. Germline V lookup: CDR1 LGHDT, CDR2 YNNKEL (reference sequence). CDR3 DNA: TGTGCCAGCACCGGAGGGGTCAATGAGCAGTTCTTC. This gives the protein CASTGGVNEQFF.

This chain links TRBV9 with TRBJ2-1; 7 bases line up with TRBD2. The CDR3 has 17 residues. Germline CDR1 SGDLS, CDR2 YYNGEE. Unmatched junction bases numbered 7, after V lost 1 base and J lost 0 bases. CDR3 in DNA: TGTGCCAGCAGCGTAAGGGACTATAGCGGCTCCTACAATGAGCAGTTCTTC. This gives the protein CASSVRDYSGSYNEQFF.